Shown below are 29 T cell receptor beta chains from a single sample sequenced in a study of shared clonotypes between healthy human individuals. Using immunoSEQ multiplex PCR, the repertoire was profiled, and TCRdb retains in-frame clones only, with some absent. In the table there are fewer than 600,000 clones, approximately 85% of which are singletons. The sequencing sample was made of PBMCs. All receptors derive from a middle-aged woman in good health. Some clones in this sample may be carry-over from other donors' samples.

This chain uses TRBV7-2 with TRBJ2-2, with 8 nucleotides matching TRBD1. The CDR3 runs to 15 residues. In germline, CDR1 is SGHTA, CDR2 FQGNSA. J gave up 6 bases and V 5 bases, and 8 bases lay outside the gene matches. The DNA of the CDR3 is TGTGCCAGCAGCACGAGACAGGGGAAGGCCGGGGAGCTGTTTTTT. This encodes CASSTRQGKAGELFF. The full variable domain, its missing parts supplied by reference TRBV7-2 and TRBJ2-2, is GAGVSQSPSNKVTEKGKDVELRCDPISGHTALYWYRQSLGQGLEFLIYFQGNSAPDKSGLPSDRFSAERTGGSVSTLTIQRTQQEDSAVYLCASSTRQGKAGELFFGEGSRLTVL.

This sequence joins TRBV28 and TRBJ1-1; possible D gene TRBD1, 5 bases. In germline, CDR1 is MDHEN, CDR2 SYDVKM. The CDR3 has 12 amino acids. V shed 7 bases and J shed 8 bases, with 14 bases lying between them. The CDR3: CASTSNDREAFF. In DNA, the CDR3 is TGTGCCAGCACTTCTAACGACAGAGAAGCTTTCTTT. The variable domain in full, completed from reference TRBV28 and TRBJ1-1, reads DVKVTQSSRYLVKRTGEKVFLECVQDMDHENMFWYRQDPGLGLRLIYFSYDVKMKEKGDIPEGYSVSREKKERFSLILESASTNQTSMYLCASTSNDREAFFGQGTRLTVV.

The V call is TRBV2, the J call TRBJ1-1, with D tentatively TRBD1 (5 bases). Trimming removed 0 bases from V and 5 bases from J, with 13 bases in between. The CDR3 consists of 15 residues. The germline V gene encodes CDR1 SNHLY and CDR2 FYNNEI. This CDR3 reads CASSEARGRSTEAFF. CDR3 coding DNA: TGTGCCAGCAGTGAAGCGCGGGGACGATCGACTGAAGCTTTCTTT.

This clone occurred a few times. CDR3 DNA sequence: TGTGCCAGCAGTGATGACGGGAACACTGAAGCTTTCTTT. It encodes CASSDDGNTEAFF. The chain is built from TRBV6-4 and TRBJ1-1; no reliable D call. Per the germline V gene, CDR1 is MRHNA and CDR2 is SNTAGT. CDR3 size: 13 residues. The germline V and J ends were trimmed by 3 bases and 1 base, with 6 bases remaining between them.

This CDR3 is CASSPTPPTENTEAFF. The CDR3 DNA sequence: TGTGCCAGCTCACCCACCCCCCCCACAGAGAACACTGAAGCTTTCTTT. The chain joins TRBV18 to TRBJ1-1; D is unclear. The CDR3 is made up of 16 amino acids. CDR1 and CDR2 (germline): KGHSH, LQKENI. V shed 3 bases and J shed 1 base, with 15 bases lying between them. The full variable domain, with the rest looked up from reference TRBV18 and TRBJ1-1, is NAGVMQNPRHLVRRRGQEARLRCSPMKGHSHVYWYRQLPEEGLKFMVYLQKENIIDESGMPKERFSAEFPKEGPSILRIQQVVRGDSAAYFCASSPTPPTENTEAFFGQGTRLTVV.

The chain uses TRBV6-6 and TRBJ2-5; TRBD1 agrees at 7 bases. V gave up 5 bases and J gave up 2 bases; unmatched junction bases: 5. The germline V gene encodes CDR1 MNHNY and CDR2 SVGAGI (reference sequence). The CDR3 covers 14 residues. The DNA of the CDR3 is TGTGCCAGCAGTACCACAGGGGTTCAAGAGACCCAGTACTTC. Its protein product is CASSTTGVQETQYF.

The count of this clone is one. V usage is TRBV7-6 and J usage is TRBJ2-2; no clear D. Germline lookup yields CDR1 SGHVS and CDR2 FNYEAQ. This CDR3 has 10 residues. With 8 bases removed from V and 5 bases from J, the gap between germline ends came to 3 bases. The CDR3 loop reads CASGTGELFF. CDR3 nucleotides: TGTGCCAGCGGGACCGGGGAGCTGTTTTTT.

The rearrangement uses TRBV28 and TRBJ2-2, with D possibly matching TRBD2 (6 bases). With 3 bases removed from V and 5 bases from J, the gap between germline ends came to 16 bases. The CDR3 contains 16 residues. Germline CDR1 is MDHEN and CDR2 is SYDVKM. The CDR3: CASSFRRSGPTGELFF. The CDR3, as DNA: TGTGCCAGCAGTTTTAGAAGGAGCGGGCCAACCGGGGAGCTGTTTTTT.

Concerning this clone: Other nucleotide sequences in the sample specify the same CDR3. The chain carries TRBV5-1 and TRBJ2-7, with 10 bases aligning to TRBD2. With 4 bases clipped from V and 1 base from J, the junction kept 5 bases outside the gene matches. CDR3 length: 15 residues. Germline V gives CDR1 SGHRS, CDR2 YFSETQ. The CDR3 DNA follows: TGCGCCAGCAGCCCCGGACTAGCGGATTCCTACGAGCAGTACTTC. This sequence encodes CASSPGLADSYEQYF.

The gene calls are TRBV6-5 and TRBJ2-1; 8 bases line up with TRBD2. This CDR3 is built from 15 residues. The trim removed 8 bases at V and 10 bases at J, leaving 16 bases unmatched. Germline V gene sequence: CDR1 MNHEY, CDR2 SVGAGI. CDR3 nucleotides: TGTGCCAGCCAGATACCGGGACTAGGAGATGGCGAGCAGTTCTTC. Amino acids: CASQIPGLGDGEQFF.

The chain combines TRBV2 with TRBJ2-2; no firm D call. The CDR3 is made up of 14 amino acids. The V end lost 2 bases, the J end lost 5 bases, and 9 bases lay between the germline ends. The germline CDR1 and CDR2 sequences are SNHLY and FYNNEI. CDR3 coding DNA: TGTGCCAGCAGTGAAAACTATGTAACCGGGGAGCTGTTTTTT. This sequence encodes CASSENYVTGELFF.

This clone was counted between two and nine times. The chain is built from TRBV18 and TRBJ2-3; no clear D. The CDR3 totals 15 residues. Trimming stripped 2 bases from V and 1 base from J, with 10 bases between. Germline lookup yields CDR1 KGHSH and CDR2 LQKENI. CDR3 sequence (DNA): TGTGCCAGCTCACCATCCGTGGGTGGCACAGATACGCAGTATTTT. Protein sequence: CASSPSVGGTDTQYF.

The chain combines TRBV30 with TRBJ2-7; D gene unclear. The CDR3 length is 11 residues. Trimming left V 3 bases short and J 2 bases short, with 5 bases between. Germline V CDR1 and CDR2: GTSNPN, SVGIG (reference sequence). The CDR3 DNA reads as TGTGCCTGGAGCGACACCTACGAGCAGTACTTC. Translated: CAWSDTYEQYF.

The gene calls are TRBV28 and TRBJ2-1; maybe TRBD2 (6 bases). This CDR3 contains 15 residues. Trimming left V 2 bases short and J 2 bases short, with 10 bases between. Germline CDR1 is MDHEN and CDR2 is SYDVKM. CDR3: CASSLAGRTYNEQFF. The CDR3 DNA follows: TGTGCCAGCAGTTTAGCGGGAAGGACCTACAATGAGCAGTTCTTC.

The chain uses TRBV28 and TRBJ2-7; D may be TRBD1 (5 bases). This CDR3 comprises 12 residues. V lost 9 bases and J lost 4, with 13 bases in between. The germline gives CDR1 MDHEN, CDR2 SYDVKM. The CDR3: CASQDTRYEQYF. CDR3 sequence (DNA): TGTGCCAGTCAGGACACCAGATACGAGCAGTACTTC.

This sequence joins TRBV5-1 and TRBJ2-7; 12 positions match TRBD2. The CDR3 consists of 18 residues. V shed 0 bases, J shed 2 bases, and the junction held 9 bases outside the gene matches. Looked up from germline, CDR1 is SGHRS and CDR2 is YFSETQ. Here the CDR3 DNA reads TGCGCCAGCAGCTTGGGAAGGCTAGCGGGAGGGAAAACCTACGAGCAGTACTTC. It is translated as CASSLGRLAGGKTYEQYF.

As concerns this clone: This sample includes further DNA sequences coding for the same CDR3. This chain connects TRBV7-3 to TRBJ1-1; 7 nucleotides line up with TRBD1. This CDR3 has 14 amino acids. CDR1 and CDR2 (germline): SGHTA, FQGTGA. The trim removed 5 bases at V and 1 base at J, leaving 4 bases unmatched. The CDR3 DNA is TGTGCCAGCAGCCCGACAGGGCCGAACACTGAAGCTTTCTTT. Protein product: CASSPTGPNTEAFF.

Note on this clone: The same CDR3 can be traced to other DNA sequences in this sample. The chain joins TRBV5-4 to TRBJ2-5, with 8 bases lining up with TRBD2. The CDR3 has 13 residues. The germline CDR1 and CDR2 sequences are SGHNT and YYREEE (reference sequence). With 0 bases clipped from V and 5 bases from J, the junction kept 0 bases outside the gene matches. DNA of the CDR3: TGTGCCAGCAGCTTGGTAGCGGGGGAGACCCAGTACTTC. Amino acid sequence: CASSLVAGETQYF.

The gene calls are TRBV7-3 and TRBJ2-2; 7 nucleotides agree with TRBD1. This CDR3 region has 15 residues. Germline CDR1 and CDR2: SGHTA and FQGTGA. Trimming removed 6 bases from V and 4 bases from J; junction bases left unmatched: 8. The CDR3 nucleotides are TGTGCCAGCAGGAAGACAGGGCAGGGCACCGGGGAGCTGTTTTTT. This translates into CASRKTGQGTGELFF.

The gene calls are TRBV9 and TRBJ2-5; 8 bases are a match to TRBD2. CDR3 length: 15 amino acids. Per the germline V gene, CDR1 is SGDLS and CDR2 is YYNGEE. V dropped 0 bases and J dropped 4; count of bases not matched to a gene: 5. This chain's CDR3 is CASSVAGGSPETQYF. CDR3 sequence (DNA): TGTGCCAGCAGCGTAGCGGGGGGGTCCCCAGAGACCCAGTACTTC.

Ten or more counts support this clone. V gene TRBV30 combines with J gene TRBJ1-1; D perhaps matches TRBD1 (6 bases). The CDR3 loop spans 12 amino acids. The germline gives CDR1 GTSNPN, CDR2 SVGIG (reference sequence). With 3 bases removed from V and 7 bases from J, the gap between germline ends came to 12 bases. The CDR3 coding sequence is TGTGCCTGGAGCGTCGGGGGCCTTGAAGCTTTCTTT. Its protein is CAWSVGGLEAFF.

The chain combines TRBV7-6 with TRBJ2-3; 8 bases agree with TRBD2. The V and J ends lost 5 bases and 8 bases, in that order; junction bases with no gene match: 15. The CDR3 length is 16 residues. Germline V gene data show CDR1 as SGHVS and CDR2 as FNYEAQ. The CDR3 protein is CASSRLSSGAGGTQYF. In nucleotides, the CDR3 is TGTGCCAGCAGCCGGCTATCTAGCGGTGCGGGAGGTACGCAGTATTTT.

There are a few counts of this clone. The chain combines TRBV7-2 with TRBJ1-5; TRBD1 might be the D (5 bases). The germline V gene encodes CDR1 SGHTA and CDR2 FQGNSA. The CDR3 sequence is 13 residues long. The germline V and J ends were trimmed by 5 bases and 6 bases, with 11 bases remaining between them. CDR3 residues: CASSRGRAQPQHF. The CDR3 coding sequence is TGTGCCAGCAGCCGAGGCAGGGCTCAGCCCCAGCATTTT.

Concerning this clone: The same CDR3 can be traced to other DNA sequences in this sample. This chain links TRBV18 with TRBJ2-2, with D possibly being TRBD1 (5 bases). The CDR3 consists of 14 residues. The germline CDR1 and CDR2 sequences are KGHSH and LQKENI. V shed 3 bases and J shed 1 base, with 6 bases lying between them. The CDR3 spells CASSPTGNTGELFF. The CDR3 coding sequence is TGTGCCAGCTCACCCACAGGGAACACCGGGGAGCTGTTTTTT.

The genes are TRBV30 and TRBJ2-1; unclear D gene. The V end lost 8 bases, the J end lost 4 bases, and 15 bases lay between the germline ends. Germline lookup yields CDR1 GTSNPN and CDR2 SVGIG (reference sequence). The CDR3 has 13 amino acids. The CDR3 nucleotides read TGTGCCCGATTAGGGATGGGGTACAATGAGCAGTTCTTC. Translation gives CARLGMGYNEQFF.

The chain joins TRBV4-3 to TRBJ1-4; 9 bases line up with TRBD1. With V trimmed by 1 base and J by 5 bases, 2 bases remained unmatched. The CDR3 consists of 15 residues. The germline V gene has CDR1 LGHNA and CDR2 YSLEER. CDR3 protein: CASSQVGTGNEKLFF. The CDR3 DNA is TGCGCCAGCAGCCAAGTAGGGACAGGGAATGAAAAACTGTTTTTT.

This sequence joins TRBV7-9 and TRBJ2-5, with 11 bases lining up with TRBD2. V dropped 3 bases and J dropped 5; count of bases not matched to a gene: 5. Germline CDR1 SEHNR, CDR2 FQNEAQ (reference sequence). The CDR3 has 15 residues. The CDR3 loop reads CASSFLAGGGETQYF. The CDR3, as DNA: TGTGCCAGCAGCTTCCTAGCGGGAGGAGGGGAGACCCAGTACTTC.

This chain connects TRBV5-1 to TRBJ2-2; D possibly matches TRBD1 or TRBD2 (5 bases each). The germline V gene encodes CDR1 SGHRS and CDR2 YFSETQ. This CDR3 has 15 residues. V was clipped by 0 bases and J by 5 bases, with 11 bases between them. CDR3 in DNA: TGCGCCAGCAGCTTGGATGGGGACCGGACCGGGGAGCTGTTTTTT. This translates into CASSLDGDRTGELFF.

The rearrangement links TRBV7-8 to TRBJ1-5; 7 bases fit TRBD1. CDR1 is SGHVS and CDR2 is FQNEAQ in the germline V gene. Losses at the gene ends were 5 bases for V and 4 bases for J; bases not matched to a gene: 11. The CDR3 is 16 residues long. CDR3 amino acids: CASSPRTGTENQPQHF. For the CDR3, the DNA is TGTGCCAGCAGCCCCCGAACGGGGACAGAAAATCAGCCCCAGCATTTT.